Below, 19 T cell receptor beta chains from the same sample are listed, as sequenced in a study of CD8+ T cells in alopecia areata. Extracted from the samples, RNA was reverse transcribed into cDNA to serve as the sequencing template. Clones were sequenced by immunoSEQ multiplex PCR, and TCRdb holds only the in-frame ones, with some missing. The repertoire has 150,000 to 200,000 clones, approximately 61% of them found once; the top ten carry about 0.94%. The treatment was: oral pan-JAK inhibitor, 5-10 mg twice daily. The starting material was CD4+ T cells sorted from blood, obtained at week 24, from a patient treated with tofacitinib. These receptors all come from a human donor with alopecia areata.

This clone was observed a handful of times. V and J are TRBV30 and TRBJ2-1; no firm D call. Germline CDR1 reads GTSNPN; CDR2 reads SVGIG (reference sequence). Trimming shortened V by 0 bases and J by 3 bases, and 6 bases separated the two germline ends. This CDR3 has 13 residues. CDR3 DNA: TGTGCCTGGAGTGTCGACGGCTACAATGAGCAGTTCTTC. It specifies CAWSVDGYNEQFF.

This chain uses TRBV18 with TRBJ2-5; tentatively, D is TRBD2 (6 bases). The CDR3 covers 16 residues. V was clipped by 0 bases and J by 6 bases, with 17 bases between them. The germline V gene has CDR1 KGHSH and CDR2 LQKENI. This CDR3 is CASSPPGDSPRKTQYF. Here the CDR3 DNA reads TGTGCCAGCTCACCACCGGGGGACTCTCCGAGGAAGACCCAGTACTTC.

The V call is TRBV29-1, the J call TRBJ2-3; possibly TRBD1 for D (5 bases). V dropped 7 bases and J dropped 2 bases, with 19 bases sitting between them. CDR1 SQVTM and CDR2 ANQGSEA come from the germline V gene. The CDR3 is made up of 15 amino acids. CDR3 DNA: TGCAGCGCCATTCTGGTGGACACCCTCACAGATACGCAGTATTTT. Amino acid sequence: CSAILVDTLTDTQYF.

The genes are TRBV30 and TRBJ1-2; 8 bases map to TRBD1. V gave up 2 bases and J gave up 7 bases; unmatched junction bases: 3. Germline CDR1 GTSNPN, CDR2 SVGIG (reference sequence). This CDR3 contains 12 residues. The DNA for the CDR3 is TGTGCCTGGAGTCAACAGGGGGGTGGCTACACCTTC. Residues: CAWSQQGGGYTF.

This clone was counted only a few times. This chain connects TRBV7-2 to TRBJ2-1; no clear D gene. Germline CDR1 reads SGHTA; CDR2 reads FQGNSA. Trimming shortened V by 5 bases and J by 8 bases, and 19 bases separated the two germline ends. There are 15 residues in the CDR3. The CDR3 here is CASSPKRPPFDEQFF. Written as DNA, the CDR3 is TGTGCCAGCAGCCCGAAGCGACCCCCTTTCGATGAGCAGTTCTTC.

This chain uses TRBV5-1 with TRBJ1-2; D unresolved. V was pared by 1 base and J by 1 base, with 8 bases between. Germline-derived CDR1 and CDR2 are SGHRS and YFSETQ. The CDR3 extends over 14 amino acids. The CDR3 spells CASSLLQDNYGYTF. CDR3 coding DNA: TGCGCCAGCAGCTTGCTCCAGGATAACTATGGCTACACCTTC. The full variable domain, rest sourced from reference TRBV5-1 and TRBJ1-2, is KAGVTQTPRYLIKTRGQQVTLSCSPISGHRSVSWYQQTPGQGLQFLFEYFSETQRNKGNFPGRFSGRQFSNSRSEMNVSTLELGDSALYLCASSLLQDNYGYTFGSGTRLTVV.

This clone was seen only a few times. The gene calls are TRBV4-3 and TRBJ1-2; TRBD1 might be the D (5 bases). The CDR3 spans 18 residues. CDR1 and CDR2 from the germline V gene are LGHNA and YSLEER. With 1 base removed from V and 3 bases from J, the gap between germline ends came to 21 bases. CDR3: CASSQAAMAGGFHYGYTF. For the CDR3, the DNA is TGCGCCAGCAGCCAAGCCGCAATGGCTGGGGGGTTCCACTATGGCTACACCTTC.

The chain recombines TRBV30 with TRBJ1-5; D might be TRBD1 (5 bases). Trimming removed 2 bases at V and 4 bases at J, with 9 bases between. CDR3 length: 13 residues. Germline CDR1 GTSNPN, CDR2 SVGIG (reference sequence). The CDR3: CAWSSGVNQPQHF. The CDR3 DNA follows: TGTGCCTGGAGTTCGGGGGTAAATCAGCCCCAGCATTTT.

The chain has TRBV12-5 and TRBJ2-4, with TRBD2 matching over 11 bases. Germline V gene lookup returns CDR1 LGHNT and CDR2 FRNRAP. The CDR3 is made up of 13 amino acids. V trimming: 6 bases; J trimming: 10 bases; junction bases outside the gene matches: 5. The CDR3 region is CASGLAGGSIQYF. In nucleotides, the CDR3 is TGTGCTAGTGGCCTAGCGGGGGGCTCAATTCAGTACTTC.

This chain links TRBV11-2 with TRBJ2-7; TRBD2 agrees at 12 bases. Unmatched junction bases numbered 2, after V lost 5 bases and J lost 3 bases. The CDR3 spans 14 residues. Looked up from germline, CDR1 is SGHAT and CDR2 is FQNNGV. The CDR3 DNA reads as TGTGCCAGCAGCCGGACTAGCGGGGACTACGAGCAGTACTTC. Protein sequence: CASSRTSGDYEQYF.

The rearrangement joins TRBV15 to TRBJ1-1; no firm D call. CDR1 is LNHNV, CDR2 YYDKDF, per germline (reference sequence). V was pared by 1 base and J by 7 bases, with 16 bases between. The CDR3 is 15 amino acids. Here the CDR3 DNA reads TGTGCCACCAGCAGAGGGGATGCTAAGGCGGTTGAAGCTTTCTTT. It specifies CATSRGDAKAVEAFF.

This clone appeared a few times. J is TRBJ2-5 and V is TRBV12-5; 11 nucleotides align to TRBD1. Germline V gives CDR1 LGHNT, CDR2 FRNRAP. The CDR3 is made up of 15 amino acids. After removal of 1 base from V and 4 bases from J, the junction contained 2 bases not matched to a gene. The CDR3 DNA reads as TGTGCTAGTGGTTTGGGGACAGGGGGCCGAGAGACCCAGTACTTC. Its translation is CASGLGTGGRETQYF.

CDR3 nucleotide sequence: TGCAGCGTGGTCCCACTACCGAGCTCCTACAATGAGCAGTTCTTC. Translation gives CSVVPLPSSYNEQFF. V gene TRBV29-1 combines with J gene TRBJ2-1, with unresolved D. CDR3 length: 15 residues. V lost 6 bases and J 0 bases, leaving 15 bases between the germline ends. The V gene's germline CDR1 is SQVTM and CDR2 ANQGSEA.

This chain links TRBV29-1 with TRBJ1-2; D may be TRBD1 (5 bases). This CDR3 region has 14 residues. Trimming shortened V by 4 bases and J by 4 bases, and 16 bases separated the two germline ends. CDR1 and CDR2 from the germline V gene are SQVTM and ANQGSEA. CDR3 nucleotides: TGCAGCGTTGGCGGGGACTCCTCGTCCTATGGCTACACCTTC. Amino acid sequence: CSVGGDSSSYGYTF.

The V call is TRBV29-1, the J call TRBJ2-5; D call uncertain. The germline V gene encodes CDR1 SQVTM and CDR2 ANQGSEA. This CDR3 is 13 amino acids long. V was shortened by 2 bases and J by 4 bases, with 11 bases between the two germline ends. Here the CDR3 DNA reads TGCAGCGTTGAATTGGCCAACTTAGAGACCCAGTACTTC. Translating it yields CSVELANLETQYF.

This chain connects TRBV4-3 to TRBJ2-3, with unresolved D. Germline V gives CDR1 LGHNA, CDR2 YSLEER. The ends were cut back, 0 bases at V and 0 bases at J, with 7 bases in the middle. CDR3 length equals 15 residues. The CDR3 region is CASSQDSVSTDTQYF. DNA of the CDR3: TGCGCCAGCAGCCAAGACAGTGTTAGCACAGATACGCAGTATTTT.

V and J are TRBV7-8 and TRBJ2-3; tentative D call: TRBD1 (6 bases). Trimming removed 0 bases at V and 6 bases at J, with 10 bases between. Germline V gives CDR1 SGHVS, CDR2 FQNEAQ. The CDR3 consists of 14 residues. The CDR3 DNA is TGTGCCAGCAGCTTAGCACAGGGTCGCGATACGCAGTATTTT. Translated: CASSLAQGRDTQYF.

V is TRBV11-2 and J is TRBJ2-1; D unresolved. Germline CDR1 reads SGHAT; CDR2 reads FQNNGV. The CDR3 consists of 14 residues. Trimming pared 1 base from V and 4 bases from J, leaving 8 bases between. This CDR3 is CASSLVLGYNEQFF. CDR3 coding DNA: TGTGCCAGCAGCTTAGTTTTAGGGTACAATGAGCAGTTCTTC.

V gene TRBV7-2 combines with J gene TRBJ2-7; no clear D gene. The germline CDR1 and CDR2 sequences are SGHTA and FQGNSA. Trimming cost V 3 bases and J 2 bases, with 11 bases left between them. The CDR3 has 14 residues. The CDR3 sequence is CASSLNPQTYEQYF. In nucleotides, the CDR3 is TGTGCCAGCAGCTTGAACCCTCAGACCTACGAGCAGTACTTC.